These T cell receptor beta chains were read from a single sample in a study of metastatic and nonmetastatic thyroid tumors. TCRdb re-called the PCR reads through MiXCR. Among approximately 12,000 clones listed, around 31% were seen once. Sequencing input: tumor tissue. The receptors were gathered from a female donor with papillary thyroid cancer or a benign thyroid nodule (not recorded which). Some clones in this sample may be carry-over from other donors' samples. Both conserved end residues are part of each CDR3. The order of the fields is J gene, V gene, clone size, D gene, CDR3 DNA, CDR3 protein. D genes are given only for firm matches. Not all rows give a size; the values are once, few, many and, for expanded clones, a class.

J: TRBJ1-1
V: TRBV5-1
size: NA
D: TRBD1
DNA: TGCGCCAGCAGTTTGGGGGACAGGGTCAATGAAGCTTTCTTT
CDR3: CASSLGDRVNEAFF

J: TRBJ1-5
V: TRBV12-3/TRBV12-4
size: few
D: NA
DNA: TGTGCCAGCAGTTTAGTCAGCCAAGGCAATCAGCCCCAGCATTTT
CDR3: CASSLVSQGNQPQHF

J: TRBJ1-3
V: TRBV5-1
size: NA
D: NA
DNA: TGCGCCAGCAGCTTGGACGCTGGCAGAGCCGGAAACACCATATATTTT
CDR3: CASSLDAGRAGNTIYF

J: TRBJ2-7
V: TRBV5-5
size: many
D: NA
DNA: TGTGCCAGCAGCCCTTTGGAGGGCATGTACGAGCAGTACTTC
CDR3: CASSPLEGMYEQYF

J: TRBJ1-2
V: TRBV27
size: NA
D: NA
DNA: TGTGCCAGCAGTTTATACGGCAGGGTGGACTATGGCTACACCTTC
CDR3: CASSLYGRVDYGYTF

J: TRBJ2-7
V: TRBV9
size: medium-sized
D: TRBD1
DNA: TGTGCCAGCACTCCCTTCGGGGACAGGGGAACCTACGAGCAGTACTTC
CDR3: CASTPFGDRGTYEQYF

J: TRBJ2-7
V: TRBV6-2/TRBV6-3
size: few
D: TRBD2
DNA: TGTGCCAGCAGTAAAAATAGCGGGAGCCACGAGCAGTACTTC
CDR3: CASSKNSGSHEQYF

J: TRBJ1-6
V: TRBV7-3
size: NA
D: NA
DNA: TGTGCCAGCAGCTTAGAAGGACAGAGGTATAATTCACCCCTCCACTTT
CDR3: CASSLEGQRYNSPLHF

J: TRBJ2-7
V: TRBV5-1
size: NA
D: NA
DNA: TGCGCCATCAGCTTGGCCGTGGCATCCTACGAGCAGTACTTC
CDR3: CAISLAVASYEQYF

J: TRBJ2-3
V: TRBV12-3/TRBV12-4
size: few
D: NA
DNA: TGTGCCAGCAGTTTAAACCGACAAAGCACAGATACGCAGTATTTT
CDR3: CASSLNRQSTDTQYF

J: TRBJ2-1
V: TRBV2
size: medium-sized
D: TRBD2
DNA: TGTGCCAGCACCCTGACTAGCGGGAGATGGGATGAGCAGTTCTTC
CDR3: CASTLTSGRWDEQFF

J: TRBJ2-7
V: TRBV20-1
size: NA
D: NA
DNA: TGCAGTGCTAGAACTAACGGGGTAACCTACGAGCAGTACTTC
CDR3: CSARTNGVTYEQYF

J: TRBJ1-1
V: TRBV7-3
size: NA
D: NA
DNA: TGTGCCAGCAGCTTAACGGATGGCACTGAAGCTTTCTTT
CDR3: CASSLTDGTEAFF

J: TRBJ2-1
V: TRBV2
size: medium-sized
D: TRBD2
DNA: TGTGCCAGCGGGCTGATACGGGGGGGAGACAATGAGCAGTTCTTC
CDR3: CASGLIRGGDNEQFF

J: TRBJ1-5
V: TRBV2
size: medium-sized
D: TRBD1
DNA: TGTGCCAGCAGTGAATTCGAGGGGGCGGGGCAGCCCCAGCATTTT
CDR3: CASSEFEGAGQPQHF

J: TRBJ1-6
V: TRBV7-2
size: NA
D: NA
DNA: TGTGCCAGCAGCTTAGGGTATAATTCACCCCTCCACTTT
CDR3: CASSLGYNSPLHF

J: TRBJ1-2
V: TRBV20-1
size: few
D: NA
DNA: TGCAGTGCTAGTGGATGGGGGGGAGGCTACACCTTC
CDR3: CSASGWGGGYTF

J: TRBJ2-2
V: TRBV6-1
size: NA
D: NA
DNA: TGTGCCAGCCCAGGGGATGCGAACACCGGGGAGCTGTTTTTT
CDR3: CASPGDANTGELFF

J: TRBJ1-4
V: TRBV20-1
size: medium-sized
D: NA
DNA: TGCAGTGCCACCGTGGACAGTGCAACTAATGAAAAACTGTTTTTT
CDR3: CSATVDSATNEKLFF

J: TRBJ1-3
V: TRBV5-1
size: NA
D: TRBD1
DNA: TGCGCCAGCAGCTCTCGGGAGGGGGCTTCGGGAAACACCATATATTTT
CDR3: CASSSREGASGNTIYF